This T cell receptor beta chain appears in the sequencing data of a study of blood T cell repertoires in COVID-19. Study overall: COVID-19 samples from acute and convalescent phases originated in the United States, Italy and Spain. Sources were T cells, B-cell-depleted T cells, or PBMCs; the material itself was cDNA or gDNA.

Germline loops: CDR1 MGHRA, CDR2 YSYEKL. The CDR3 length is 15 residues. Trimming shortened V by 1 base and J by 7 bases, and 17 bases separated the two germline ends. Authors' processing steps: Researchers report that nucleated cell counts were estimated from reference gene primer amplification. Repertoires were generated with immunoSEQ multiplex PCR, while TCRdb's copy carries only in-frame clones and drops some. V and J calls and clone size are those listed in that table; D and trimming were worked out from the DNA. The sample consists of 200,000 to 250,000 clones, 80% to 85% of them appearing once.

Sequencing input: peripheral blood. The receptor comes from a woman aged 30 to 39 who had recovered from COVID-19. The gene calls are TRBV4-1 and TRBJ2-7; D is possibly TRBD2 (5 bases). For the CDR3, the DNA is TGCGCCAGCAGCCAAGCCGACGGGTTTCCGGGGGAGCAGTACTTC. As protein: CASSQADGFPGEQYF.